These T cell receptor beta chains were read from a single sample in a study of blood T cell repertoires in COVID-19. This table comes from immunoSEQ multiplex PCR, and its TCRdb copy is limited to in-frame clones, with some not included. The sample carries 130,000 to 150,000 clones, around nine tenths recorded once. Sequencing was done on a sample of peripheral blood. Source of these receptors: a woman aged 45-60 years with active or convalescent COVID-19. Both conserved end residues are part of each CDR3. The order of the fields is D gene, clone size, J gene, V gene, CDR3 protein, CDR3 DNA. D genes are given only for firm matches. A clone size is listed for some rows: how often the clone was seen (once, few, many), or a class if it is expanded.

D: NA; size: NA; J: TRBJ1-4; V: TRBV15; CDR3: CATSRDRRKLFF; DNA: TGTGCCACCAGCAGAGATCGTCGAAAACTGTTTTTT
D: TRBD1; size: once; J: TRBJ1-5; V: TRBV24-1; CDR3: CATSPRDRNQPQHF; DNA: TGTGCCACCAGTCCCCGGGACAGAAATCAGCCCCAGCATTTT
D: NA; size: NA; J: TRBJ2-7; V: TRBV19; CDR3: CASSMAVSYEQYF; DNA: TGTGCCAGTAGTATGGCGGTCTCCTACGAGCAGTACTTC
D: TRBD2; size: NA; J: TRBJ2-3; V: TRBV11-3; CDR3: CASSLRGSGGTDTQYF; DNA: TGTGCCAGCAGCCTTCGCGGGAGTGGGGGCACAGATACGCAGTATTTT
D: NA; size: NA; J: TRBJ1-3; V: TRBV7-2; CDR3: CASSLYYGNTIYF; DNA: TGTGCCAGCAGCTTATACTATGGAAACACCATATATTTT
D: NA; size: once; J: TRBJ1-4; V: TRBV7-9; CDR3: CASSLVGAREKLFF; DNA: TGTGCCAGCAGCTTAGTAGGGGCACGGGAAAAACTGTTTTTT
D: NA; size: NA; J: TRBJ1-2; V: TRBV30; CDR3: CAWSRPNLGYTF; DNA: TGTGCCTGGAGCAGGCCTAACCTGGGCTACACCTTC
D: NA; size: NA; J: TRBJ2-7; V: TRBV27; CDR3: CASSLVGDEQYF; DNA: TGTGCCAGCAGTTTAGTCGGGGATGAGCAGTACTTC
D: TRBD1; size: NA; J: TRBJ1-2; V: TRBV5-6; CDR3: CASSLDRGRDGYTF; DNA: TGTGCCAGCAGCTTGGACAGGGGGCGGGATGGCTACACCTTC
D: TRBD1; size: once; J: TRBJ2-7; V: TRBV5-1; CDR3: CASSLGQDGDEQYF; DNA: TGCGCCAGCAGCCTGGGACAGGATGGAGACGAGCAGTACTTC
D: TRBD1; size: NA; J: TRBJ1-1; V: TRBV30; CDR3: CAWIATGGNTEAFF; DNA: TGTGCCTGGATAGCAACAGGGGGTAACACTGAAGCTTTCTTT
D: NA; size: NA; J: TRBJ2-2; V: TRBV5-1; CDR3: CASSLAGGTGELFF; DNA: TGCGCCAGCAGCTTGGCCGGCGGGACCGGGGAGCTGTTTTTT
D: NA; size: NA; J: TRBJ2-7; V: TRBV7-8; CDR3: CASSFGSGYEQYF; DNA: TGTGCCAGCAGCTTCGGGTCGGGCTACGAGCAGTACTTC
D: NA; size: NA; J: TRBJ2-1; V: TRBV4-1; CDR3: CASRSTVYNEQFF; DNA: TGCGCCAGCAGGTCGACTGTCTACAATGAGCAGTTCTTC
D: TRBD1; size: once; J: TRBJ2-3; V: TRBV5-3; CDR3: CARSPQQGPGDTQYF; DNA: TGTGCCAGAAGCCCCCAACAGGGGCCGGGGGATACGCAGTATTTT
D: NA; size: few; J: TRBJ2-7; V: TRBV7-2; CDR3: CASSSKRNSYEQYF; DNA: TGTGCCAGCAGCTCGAAGCGGAACTCCTACGAGCAGTACTTC
D: TRBD1; size: NA; J: TRBJ1-2; V: TRBV5-1; CDR3: CASSLFAGTGGNDGYTF; DNA: TGCGCCAGCAGCTTATTTGCTGGGACAGGGGGCAACGATGGCTACACCTTC
D: TRBD1; size: few; J: TRBJ2-2; V: TRBV7-2; CDR3: CASSLTRDRRTGELFF; DNA: TGTGCCAGCAGCCTTACTCGGGACAGGCGCACCGGGGAGCTGTTTTTT
D: NA; size: NA; J: TRBJ2-1; V: TRBV6-6; CDR3: CASSLSSQGPLGNEQFF; DNA: TGTGCCAGCAGTCTTTCTTCCCAGGGGCCCTTGGGGAATGAGCAGTTCTTC
D: TRBD1; size: few; J: TRBJ1-1; V: TRBV3-1/TRBV3-2; CDR3: CASSRQGEAFF; DNA: TGTGCCAGCAGCCGACAGGGAGAAGCTTTCTTT
D: TRBD1; size: NA; J: TRBJ1-1; V: TRBV6-1; CDR3: CASSDQDRVGNTEAFF; DNA: TGTGCCAGCAGTGACCAAGACAGGGTTGGGAACACTGAAGCTTTCTTT
D: TRBD1; size: NA; J: TRBJ2-7; V: TRBV4-3; CDR3: CASSPTGTGLYEQYF; DNA: TGCGCCAGCAGCCCGACTGGGACAGGGCTGTACGAGCAGTACTTC
D: TRBD2; size: NA; J: TRBJ2-2; V: TRBV11-3; CDR3: CASSSSGGQIGELFF; DNA: TGTGCCAGCAGCTCCTCGGGGGGGCAAATCGGGGAGCTGTTTTTT
D: NA; size: NA; J: TRBJ1-1; V: TRBV28; CDR3: CASNYPTNTEAFF; DNA: TGTGCCAGCAACTACCCTACGAACACTGAAGCTTTCTTT
D: NA; size: few; J: TRBJ1-5; V: TRBV19; CDR3: CASSPDSRNQPQHF; DNA: TGTGCCAGTAGCCCGGACAGCAGAAATCAGCCCCAGCATTTT
D: NA; size: NA; J: TRBJ1-2; V: TRBV6-5; CDR3: CASRPGQNYGYTF; DNA: TGTGCCAGCAGACCAGGACAGAACTATGGCTACACCTTC
D: TRBD1; size: NA; J: TRBJ1-1; V: TRBV18; CDR3: CASSPTIRPGTGSGDTEAFF; DNA: TGTGCCAGCTCACCTACAATCCGTCCCGGGACAGGATCGGGCGACACTGAAGCTTTCTTT
D: TRBD1; size: NA; J: TRBJ1-1; V: TRBV5-1; CDR3: CASSFYRGRGTEAFF; DNA: TGCGCCAGCAGCTTTTACAGGGGGCGCGGCACTGAAGCTTTCTTT
D: TRBD1; size: NA; J: TRBJ1-1; V: TRBV11-3; CDR3: CASSSRTGEHTEAFF; DNA: TGTGCCAGCAGCTCTAGGACAGGGGAGCACACTGAAGCTTTCTTT
D: NA; size: NA; J: TRBJ1-2; V: TRBV4-1; CDR3: CASSLVQDNYGYTF; DNA: TGCGCCAGCAGCCTGGTACAGGATAACTATGGCTACACCTTC
D: TRBD1; size: NA; J: TRBJ2-7; V: TRBV9; CDR3: CASSVDRTGYEQYF; DNA: TGTGCCAGCAGCGTAGATCGGACAGGGTACGAGCAGTACTTC
D: NA; size: NA; J: TRBJ2-5; V: TRBV27; CDR3: CASSDSGLLETQYF; DNA: TGTGCCAGCAGTGATAGTGGGCTACTAGAGACCCAGTACTTC
D: TRBD1; size: NA; J: TRBJ1-5; V: TRBV15; CDR3: CATSRDRDAYSNQPQHF; DNA: TGTGCCACCAGCAGGGACAGGGACGCTTATAGCAATCAGCCCCAGCATTTT
D: TRBD2; size: medium-sized; J: TRBJ2-7; V: TRBV6-2/TRBV6-3; CDR3: CASSRMTSGRDHEQYF; DNA: TGTGCCAGCAGTCGAATGACTAGCGGGAGGGACCACGAGCAGTACTTC
D: NA; size: NA; J: TRBJ1-2; V: TRBV7-6; CDR3: CASSQGGRVAF; DNA: TGTGCCAGCAGCCAAGGAGGGCGAGTTGCCTTC
D: NA; size: NA; J: TRBJ1-4; V: TRBV3-1/TRBV3-2; CDR3: CASSPTFINEKLFF; DNA: TGTGCCAGCAGCCCGACTTTTATTAATGAAAAACTGTTTTTT